Listed below are T cell receptor beta chains from one sample, sequenced in a study of blood T cell repertoires in COVID-19. Clones were sequenced by immunoSEQ multiplex PCR, and TCRdb holds only the in-frame ones, with some missing. Of approximately 11,000 clones listed, about 90% are singletons. Sample: peripheral blood. Receptors originate from a human donor in a cohort sampled during active COVID-19. Both conserved end residues are part of each CDR3. Fields, in order: J gene, D gene, clone size, V gene, CDR3 protein, CDR3 DNA. The D gene is left open where the match is weak. A row's size may be missing; if present it is once, few, many or a size class.

J: TRBJ1-6; D: .; size: .; V: TRBV5-1; CDR3: CASSPEFGSGNSPLHF; DNA: TGCGCCAGCAGCCCGGAATTCGGGTCGGGGAATTCACCCCTCCACTTT
J: TRBJ1-2; D: .; size: once; V: TRBV6-4; CDR3: CASSGEGAAYGYTF; DNA: TGTGCCAGCAGTGGCGAAGGGGCGGCCTATGGCTACACCTTC
J: TRBJ2-1; D: .; size: .; V: TRBV5-1; CDR3: CASSLEDSDGPGDEQFF; DNA: TGCGCCAGCAGCTTGGAGGACAGCGATGGTCCTGGGGATGAGCAGTTCTTC
J: TRBJ1-5; D: .; size: .; V: TRBV6-2/TRBV6-3; CDR3: CASRPHSNQPQHF; DNA: TGTGCCAGCAGACCTCATAGCAATCAGCCCCAGCATTTT
J: TRBJ2-3; D: .; size: .; V: TRBV6-5; CDR3: CASSTQTDTQYF; DNA: TGTGCCAGCAGTACACAGACAGATACGCAGTATTTT
J: TRBJ1-2; D: .; size: .; V: TRBV10-3; CDR3: CAISAPSGDGYTF; DNA: TGTGCCATCAGTGCTCCCTCGGGAGATGGCTACACCTTC
J: TRBJ2-3; D: TRBD2; size: .; V: TRBV19; CDR3: CASSIGPGTSKGGTDTQYF; DNA: TGTGCCAGTAGTATAGGACCCGGGACTTCTAAGGGAGGGACAGATACGCAGTATTTT
J: TRBJ2-1; D: TRBD1; size: .; V: TRBV7-2; CDR3: CASSGQGVRNEQFF; DNA: TGTGCCAGCAGTGGACAGGGTGTTCGCAATGAGCAGTTCTTC
J: TRBJ2-5; D: .; size: .; V: TRBV5-1; CDR3: CASSSGTPSRETQYF; DNA: TGCGCCAGCAGCTCCGGGACTCCATCGCGGGAGACCCAGTACTTC
J: TRBJ1-1; D: .; size: .; V: TRBV30; CDR3: CAWIGLPAGGTEAFF; DNA: TGTGCCTGGATTGGCCTACCTGCGGGGGGCACTGAAGCTTTCTTT
J: TRBJ2-7; D: .; size: .; V: TRBV2; CDR3: CASMTVYEQYF; DNA: TGTGCCAGCATGACAGTGTACGAGCAGTACTTC
J: TRBJ1-4; D: TRBD1; size: .; V: TRBV25-1; CDR3: CASSDPDRGIEKLFF; DNA: TGTGCCAGCAGTGACCCCGACAGGGGAATTGAAAAACTGTTTTTT
J: TRBJ2-1; D: .; size: .; V: TRBV30; CDR3: CAWSVPRPKKDEQFF; DNA: TGTGCCTGGAGTGTACCTAGACCCAAAAAAGATGAGCAGTTCTTC